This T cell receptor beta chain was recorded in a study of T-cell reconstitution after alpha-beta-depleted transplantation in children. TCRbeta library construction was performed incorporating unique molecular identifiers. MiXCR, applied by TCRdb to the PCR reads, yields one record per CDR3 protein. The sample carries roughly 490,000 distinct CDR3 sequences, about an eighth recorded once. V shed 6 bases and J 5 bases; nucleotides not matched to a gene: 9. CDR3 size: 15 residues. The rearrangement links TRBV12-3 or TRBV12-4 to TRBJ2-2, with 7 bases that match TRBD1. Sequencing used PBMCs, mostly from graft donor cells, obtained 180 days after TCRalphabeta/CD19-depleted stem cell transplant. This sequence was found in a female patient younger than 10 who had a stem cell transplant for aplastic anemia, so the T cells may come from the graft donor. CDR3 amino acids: CASRLTTGMTGELFF. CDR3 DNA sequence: TGTGCCAGCAGGCTCACGACAGGGATGACCGGGGAGCTGTTTTTT.